The rows below give T cell receptor beta chains drawn from one sample of a study of blood T cell repertoires in COVID-19. Only in-frame clones appear in the TCRdb table, and some are missing; sequencing was by immunoSEQ multiplex PCR. The sample yields roughly 79,000 clones, 82% seen once. Sequenced sample: peripheral blood. The receptors stem from a human donor in a cohort sampled during active COVID-19. CDR3s include the opening cysteine and the closing phenylalanine or tryptophan. D genes are given only for firm matches. Some rows have no size entry. The others give once, few or many, or a class for an expanded clone.

D gene,V gene,CDR3 length,J gene,clone size,CDR3 DNA,CDR3 protein
NA,TRBV6-5,11,TRBJ2-7,NA,TGTGCCAGCAGCCAGGCGGGGGCCGAGTACTTC,CASSQAGAEYF
TRBD1,TRBV7-9,16,TRBJ2-7,NA,TGTGCCAGCAGCCTGGGAAAGACAGGGGAAGGTGACGAGCAGTACTTC,CASSLGKTGEGDEQYF
TRBD1,TRBV7-8,19,TRBJ1-5,once,TGTGCCAGCAGCTTAGCGAAACCATGGGACAGGGAGAGCAATCAGCCCCAGCATTTT,CASSLAKPWDRESNQPQHF
TRBD2,TRBV7-3,14,TRBJ2-5,NA,TGTGCCAGCAGCTGGACTAGCGGCCAAGAGACCCAGTACTTC,CASSWTSGQETQYF
NA,TRBV19,16,TRBJ1-5,NA,TGTGCCAGTAGCCGACAGTACCTTTATAGCAATCAGCCCCAGCATTTT,CASSRQYLYSNQPQHF
NA,TRBV7-9,14,TRBJ2-1,medium-sized,TGTGCCAGCGAGTCTTACCGGTCGTACGGTGAGCAGTTCTTC,CASESYRSYGEQFF
TRBD1,TRBV12-5,16,TRBJ2-7,NA,TGTGCTAGTGGTTTGACGACAGGGGGCGCAGGCAACGAGCAGTACTTC,CASGLTTGGAGNEQYF
NA,TRBV11-3,16,TRBJ2-2,NA,TGTGCCAGCAGCTTAGGGCCGGGTAGGCACACCGGGGAGCTGTTTTTT,CASSLGPGRHTGELFF
TRBD2,TRBV11-2,16,TRBJ2-5,once,TGTGCCAGCAGCTTAGGAGCGGGGGGTAATCAAGAGACCCAGTACTTC,CASSLGAGGNQETQYF
NA,TRBV3-1/TRBV3-2,16,TRBJ1-2,NA,TGTGCCAGCAGCCCTGTCCCGGGACAAGCTAGGGGGGGCTACACCTTC,CASSPVPGQARGGYTF
TRBD2,TRBV6-5,15,TRBJ2-1,NA,TGTGCCAGCAGGGCCATAGCGGGGGGGATCAATGAGCAGTTCTTC,CASRAIAGGINEQFF
TRBD2,TRBV2,13,TRBJ2-5,NA,TGTGCCACCCAGCGGGGGGGCGGCGAGACCCAGTACTTC,CATQRGGGETQYF
NA,TRBV19,20,TRBJ2-6,NA,TGTGCCAGTAGTATTCGGACAGTCTCTGGTATCTTAAGGGGGGCCAACGTCCTGACTTTC,CASSIRTVSGILRGANVLTF
TRBD2,TRBV20-1,15,TRBJ2-1,once,TGCAGTGCTAGTGGCATCCTAGCGGCCTACAATGAGCAGTTCTTC,CSASGILAAYNEQFF
NA,TRBV11-2,14,TRBJ2-1,NA,TGTGCCAGCAGCTCCCCCAGACTCGGCAATGAGCAGTTCTTC,CASSSPRLGNEQFF
NA,TRBV3-1/TRBV3-2,14,TRBJ2-1,once,TGTGCCAGCAGCCGGGGGGTATCCTACAATGAGCAGTTCTTC,CASSRGVSYNEQFF
TRBD2,TRBV3-1/TRBV3-2,17,TRBJ2-1,NA,TGTGCCAGCAGCCAAGTTGTAGGACTAGCGGGATTCGGTGAGCAGTTCTTC,CASSQVVGLAGFGEQFF